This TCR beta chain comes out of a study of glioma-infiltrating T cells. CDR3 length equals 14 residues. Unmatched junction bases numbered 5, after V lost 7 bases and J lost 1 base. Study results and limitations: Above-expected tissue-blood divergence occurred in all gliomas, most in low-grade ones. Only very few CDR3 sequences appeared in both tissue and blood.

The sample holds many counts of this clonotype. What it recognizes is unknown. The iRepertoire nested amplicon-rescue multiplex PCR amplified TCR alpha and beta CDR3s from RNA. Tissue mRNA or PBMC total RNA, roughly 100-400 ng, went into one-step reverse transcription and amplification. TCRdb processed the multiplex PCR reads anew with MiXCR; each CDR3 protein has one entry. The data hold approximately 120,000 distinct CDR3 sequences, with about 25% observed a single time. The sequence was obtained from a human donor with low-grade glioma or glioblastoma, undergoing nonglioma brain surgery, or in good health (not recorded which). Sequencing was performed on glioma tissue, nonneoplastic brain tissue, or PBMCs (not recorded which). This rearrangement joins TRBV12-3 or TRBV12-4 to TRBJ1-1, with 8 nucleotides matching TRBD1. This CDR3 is CASTPTGENTEAFF. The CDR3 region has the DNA TGTGCCAGCACCCCGACAGGGGAGAACACTGAAGCTTTCTTT.